The T cell receptor beta chain under discussion was sequenced for a study of T cells in tuberculosis listed by TCRdb under 2018. Turning to the overall study: In the study, CD1B tetramers and high-throughput TCR immunosequencing were combined to characterize T cells specific for the mycobacterial lipid antigen glucose monomycolate (GMM). A South African clinical cohort compared IGRA-negative adolescents, IGRA-positive adolescents with latent tuberculosis and adults with active tuberculosis, some 10 per group.

Of note for this clone: Which antigen it targets is not known. No base quality values were provided; no much bigger clone lies one nucleotide off.

At study entry, adolescents were screened for latent tuberculosis infection using a tuberculin skin test and the QuantiFERON-TB GOLD In-Tube IGRA. Immunosequencing of unsorted cryopreserved PBMC covered, on average, about 100,000 T cells per clinical donor. Eleven high schools in the Worcester region of the Western Cape, South Africa, served as enrollment sites for adolescents aged 12 to 18 years. Ten or so M. tuberculosis-infected and some ten uninfected adolescents were selected with matching for age and sex. PBMC from adolescents were isolated by density centrifugation from freshly drawn heparinized blood and were then cryopreserved. TCR libraries were generated with the immunoSEQ multiplex PCR assay, using TCR-beta and/or TCR-alpha/delta assays for each sample. Amplified TCR libraries were sequenced on the Illumina high-throughput platform. The original pipeline was this. Clustering and dimensionality reduction were performed using pairwise TCRdist distances among GMM-specific receptors from ex vivo sorted or in vitro expanded T cells. The score assigned to each clinical repertoire was mean NN-distance, meaning the average TCRdist to the nearest 10% of tetramer-positive reference sequences. GEM TCR motif frequency was calculated as the fraction of unique TCRs that matched known GEM sequences by V/J usage and CDR3 length. Active tuberculosis was classified by linear discriminant analysis with leave-one-out cross-validation, implemented in scikit-learn. This is the immuneACCESS table as TCRdb keeps it, with only in-frame sequences that have V and J called. A part of the clones is gone; compared with another copy, unresolved V genes explain less than half, and the rest is unexplained. V, J and clone size are taken as reported in that table, and D and trimming were inferred from the DNA itself. In this sample the table shows some 31,000 clones, 90% to 95% of which occur a single time. The ten largest clones take up just under 5% of the sample.

Results the study describes overall, beyond this receptor: Which clinical samples got chosen depended on the availability of cryopreserved specimens, and the active tuberculosis cases were adults, whereas the controls were adolescents. With the diverse GMM-specific repertoire as input, a classifier achieved roughly 90% accuracy (AUROC roughly 0.88), whereas GEM motif frequencies as input gave around 70% accuracy. Smaller NN-distances were partly driven by shorter CDR3-alpha lengths in active tuberculosis patients, and statistical significance was not reached for the TCR-beta difference. Smaller mean NN-distances to GMM-specific TCRs were observed in active tuberculosis TCR-alpha repertoires than in IGRA-negative controls, suggesting clonal expansion of GMM-specific TCRs.

CDR1 and CDR2 were assigned from the germline V gene (reference sequence) as MNHEY and SMNVEV. The CDR3 runs 16 amino acids, cysteine and phenylalanine included. The CDR3 DNA has 48 bases and is translated from base 1. Relative to germline, V is missing 5 bases and J is missing 2 bases, with 12 bases of the junction outside any gene match. The sequencing sample was made of PBMCs. The chain couples TRBV27 to TRBJ2-7, with 7 middle bases fitting TRBD1. This receptor was taken from a donor aged 10-29 years with latent tuberculosis or without tuberculosis infection. The CDR3 region: CASSPSGGNVAYEQYF. The sequenced DNA: TGTGCCAGCAGTCCATCAGGGGGTAACGTGGCCTACGAGCAGTACTTC.